This TCR beta chain comes out of a study of blood T cell repertoires in COVID-19 (TCRdb year 2020). As for the study more broadly: Collaborator samples came from the United States, Italy and Spain and covered acute and convalescent phases of COVID-19. HLA class I and class II types, where available, came from metadata supplied by the sample provider rather than from assay-based typing. Sample metadata almost always included a de-identified subject ID, COVID-19 status, age in years and sex. The repertoires were made available in a free public database intended to serve as a resource for research on the immune response to SARS-CoV-2. The prospective study material was composed of cDNA or gDNA derived from T cells, B-cell-depleted T cells, or PBMCs. Samples were obtained from the ongoing ImmuneRACE study (first 160 participants) and from 950 to 1,500 subjects provided by 6 global collaborators. Subjects who had been exposed to COVID-19, were actively infected with it, or had recovered from it provided the deeply sampled blood TCRbeta repertoires that made up the dataset. Overall study outcomes, separate from this receptor: The amount of clinical and demographic metadata varied by source and participant and was provided uncurated.

V loses 4 bases at its end and J loses 5 bases; junction bases beyond the gene matches: 0. Including cysteine and phenylalanine, the CDR3 has 13 amino acids. The only DNA kept is the CDR3, 39 bases in frame from the first base. In the germline V gene (reference sequence), CDR1 corresponds to LGHDT and CDR2 to YNNKEL. Whole blood was collected in K2EDTA tubes by collaborating institutions according to the institutions' own protocols. Collaborator samples were shipped for TCRbeta analysis as frozen whole blood, isolated PBMCs, or DNA extracted from either sample type. As concerns this clone: What antigen it recognizes has not been identified. Base qualities were left out, and no much larger clone turns up one base away.

TCRbeta CDR3 regions were amplified from genomic DNA using the immunoSEQ Assay, a bias-controlled multiplex PCR. On the study's bioinformatics: The number of nucleated cells in each sample was estimated from the amplification of reference gene primers within the assay. To quantify the absolute abundance of each unique TCRbeta CDR3 rearrangement, sequence reads were collapsed and filtered. For each sample, productive Simpson clonality was calculated as the square root of Simpson's diversity index across productive rearrangements. TCRdb re-hosts the immuneACCESS table, in-frame sequences only. Its copies lack some clones; in the studies checked, an unresolved V gene accounts for under half of them, and the cause for the rest is not known. That table gives V, J and clone size, and the DNA gave D and trimming. The sample data list around 100,000 clones, and 92% of these were observed just once. The top ten clonotypes cover around 5.7% of the sample.

The sequenced sample consisted of peripheral blood. The receptor's source is a man between 65 and 85 years old with acute or convalescent COVID-19. The chain couples TRBV3-1 (or the pseudogene TRBV3-2) to TRBJ1-5; TRBD1 aligns with 9 central bases. This receptor carries the CDR3 CASSRDRDQPQHF. The nucleotides read TGTGCCAGCAGCCGGGACAGGGATCAGCCCCAGCATTTT.